This paragraph covers one T cell receptor (beta chain) sequence. What it binds is not known. The data originate from a study of glioma-infiltrating T cells after dendritic cell vaccination. Study-level information: Dendritic cell vaccine was injected intradermally three times, biweekly.

Study-wide points: Only a small number of patients had complete blood and tumor samples.

From germline, CDR1 is SGHTA and CDR2 FQGNSA. The CDR3 runs 15 residues. V gave up 4 bases and J gave up 3 bases; unmatched junction bases: 9. Assay: immunoSEQ multiplex PCR; the TCRdb copy retains only in-frame clones and omits some. The sample has 100,000 to 120,000 clones; around 91% are singletons. Time point indicated: after dendritic cell vaccination, including at tumor progression/relapse. The sequenced sample was blood, obtained after dendritic cell vaccination. V and J are TRBV7-2 and TRBJ2-7; 7 nucleotides align to TRBD2. This sequence was found in a human donor with glioblastoma. In DNA, the CDR3 is TGTGCCAGCAGCTCCGGACTAGGCCAGCTCTACGAGCAGTACTTC. This codes for CASSSGLGQLYEQYF.